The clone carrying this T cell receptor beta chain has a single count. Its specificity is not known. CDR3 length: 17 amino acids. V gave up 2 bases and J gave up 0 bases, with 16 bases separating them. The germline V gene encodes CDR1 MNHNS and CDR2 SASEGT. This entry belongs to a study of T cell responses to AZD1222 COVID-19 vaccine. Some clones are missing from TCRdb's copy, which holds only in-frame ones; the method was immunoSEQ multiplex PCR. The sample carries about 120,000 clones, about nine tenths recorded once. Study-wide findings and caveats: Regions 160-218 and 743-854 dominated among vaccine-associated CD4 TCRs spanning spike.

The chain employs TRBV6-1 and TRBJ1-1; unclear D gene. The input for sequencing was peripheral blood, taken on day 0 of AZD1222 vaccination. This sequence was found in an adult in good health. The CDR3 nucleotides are TGTGCCAGCAGTGAACTCGGCTACGGGATGGTGAACACTGAAGCTTTCTTT. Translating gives CASSELGYGMVNTEAFF.